A single sample gave rise to the 7 T cell receptor beta chains below, sequenced in a study of blood T cell repertoires in COVID-19. Assay used: immunoSEQ multiplex PCR; TCRdb lists only in-frame clones, some missing. The sample comprises a few hundred thousand clones, about 88% of which are singletons, and about 4% rests with the top ten. Sequences were obtained from peripheral blood. Every receptor here comes from a man aged 18 to 29 with active or convalescent COVID-19.

The chain recombines TRBV27 with TRBJ2-7; 7 nucleotides match TRBD1. The V and J ends lost 4 bases and 0 bases, in that order; junction bases with no gene match: 9. The length of the CDR3 is 16 residues. In germline, CDR1 is MNHEY, CDR2 SMNVEV (reference sequence). The CDR3 DNA reads as TGTGCCAGCAGTTCGGAGACCGGGACAGCCTCCTACGAGCAGTACTTC. The encoded protein is CASSSETGTASYEQYF.

This clone was picked up one time. The chain employs TRBV7-2 and TRBJ1-5; D is unresolved. CDR3 length equals 15 residues. V lost 1 base and J lost 3, with 10 bases in between. Germline V gives CDR1 SGHTA, CDR2 FQGNSA. In DNA form, the CDR3 reads TGTGCCAGCAGCTTAGGTCAGATAATCAATCAGCCCCAGCATTTT. Protein sequence: CASSLGQIINQPQHF.

The genes are TRBV6-5 and TRBJ1-2, with a weak D call TRBD1 (5 bases). Germline V lookup: CDR1 MNHEY, CDR2 SVGAGI. V gave up 5 bases and J gave up 8 bases, with 12 bases separating them. CDR3 length: 12 residues. As DNA, the CDR3 is TGTGCCAGCAGTCGTCAGGGAAGCGGCTACACCTTC. This encodes CASSRQGSGYTF.

The rearrangement links TRBV10-1 to TRBJ2-7; D uncertain. The germline V gene has CDR1 WNHNN and CDR2 SYGVQD (reference sequence). Trimming removed 4 bases at V and 2 bases at J, with 9 bases between. This CDR3 contains 13 residues. CDR3 DNA sequence: TGCGCCAGCAGTGTTGACATTACCTACGAGCAGTACTTC. It yields the protein CASSVDITYEQYF.

The chain couples TRBV27 to TRBJ2-5; 7 nucleotides agree with TRBD2. Germline V gives CDR1 MNHEY, CDR2 SMNVEV (reference sequence). CDR3 length: 14 residues. The ends lost 2 bases at V and 7 bases at J; junction bases unmatched: 7. This CDR3 is CASSLEWGGGTQYF. The CDR3 DNA is TGTGCCAGCAGTTTAGAGTGGGGGGGTGGGACCCAGTACTTC.

The V call is TRBV10-3, the J call TRBJ2-7, with 8 bases that match TRBD1. The length of the CDR3 is 14 residues. Germline CDR1 reads ENHRY; CDR2 reads SYGVKD. With 8 bases clipped from V and 5 bases from J, the junction kept 11 bases outside the gene matches. Written as DNA, the CDR3 is TGTGCCATCCGGGCCGGGACAGGCACGAACGAGCAGTACTTC. It encodes CAIRAGTGTNEQYF.

The rearrangement joins TRBV6-1 to TRBJ2-3, with TRBD1 as a possible D gene (5 bases). The CDR3 consists of 16 residues. Germline lookup yields CDR1 MNHNS and CDR2 SASEGT. Trimming took 2 bases from V and 0 from J, leaving 12 bases between them. The CDR3 sequence: CASSERRQSSTDTQYF. The CDR3 DNA sequence: TGTGCCAGCAGTGAAAGGAGACAGTCTAGCACAGATACGCAGTATTTT.